This TCR beta chain appears in the sequencing data of a study of CD8+ T cells in alopecia areata. General study results and limits: Against the mouse data, patients shared TCRs less clearly, possibly for HLA reasons. The study found higher clonality in lesional than normal scalp, especially in alopecia totalis/universalis. A large proportion of expanded lesional clones were detected persisting in scalp and blood during tofacitinib.

V lost 7 bases and J 3 bases, leaving 15 bases between the germline ends. Germline CDR1 reads SQVTM; CDR2 reads ANQGSEA. The CDR3 has 13 residues. This sample's treatment: oral pan-JAK inhibitor, 5-10 mg twice daily. Isolated RNA was reverse transcribed into cDNA used as the sequencing template. Assay used: immunoSEQ multiplex PCR; TCRdb lists only in-frame clones, some missing. This table holds over 100,000 clones, around 53% found once. As for this clone: No antigen is known for it.

The sequence was collected from a human donor with alopecia areata. The chain couples TRBV29-1 to TRBJ2-5; D call uncertain. The sample here was CD4+ T cells sorted from blood, taken at week 4, from a patient treated with tofacitinib. The CDR3 spells CSAQAVLKETQYF. DNA for the CDR3: TGCAGCGCTCAGGCGGTCCTTAAAGAGACCCAGTACTTC. Combining the CDR3 with reference TRBV29-1 and TRBJ2-5 gives the whole variable domain SAVISQKPSRDICQRGTSLTIQCQVDSQVTMMFWYRQQPGQSLTLIATANQGSEATYESGFVIDKFPISRPNLTFSTLTVSNMSPEDSSIYLCSAQAVLKETQYFGPGTRLLVL.